The 15 T cell receptor beta chains reported below all come from one sample, sequenced in a study of OX40 agonist ivuxolimab in advanced cancers. Clones were sequenced by immunoSEQ multiplex PCR, and TCRdb holds only the in-frame ones, with some missing. Of about 120,000 clones listed, over 85% were seen once; the top ten hold about 0.15%. The input for sequencing was CD4+ or CD8+ T cells sorted from blood, taken in a trial of the OX40 agonist ivuxolimab. The receptors shown here come from an adult with an advanced solid tumor such as melanoma, head and neck, liver or kidney cancer.

This chain links TRBV9 with TRBJ2-3, with TRBD2 matching over 7 bases. Germline loops: CDR1 SGDLS, CDR2 YYNGEE. The V gene end was trimmed by 6 bases and the J gene end by 1 base; junction bases not matched to a gene: 5. The CDR3 length is 14 residues. In nucleotides, the CDR3 is TGTGCCAGCACCTCTGCGGGGGGCACAGATACGCAGTATTTT. This sequence encodes CASTSAGGTDTQYF.

This chain connects TRBV11-3 to TRBJ2-1; perhaps TRBD2 as D (5 bases). CDR3 length equals 14 residues. Trimming cost V 4 bases and J 8 bases, with 15 bases left between them. The germline V gene has CDR1 SGHNT and CDR2 YENEEA. Here the CDR3 DNA reads TGTGCCAGCAGCTCCGGGATTCTGAGCGATGAGCAGTTCTTC. It is translated as CASSSGILSDEQFF.

This clone was recorded only once. The V call is TRBV7-9, the J call TRBJ1-2; D is perhaps TRBD1 (6 bases). Between the trimmed V and J ends, which lost 7 bases and 3 bases, there was a span of 18 bases. Looked up from germline, CDR1 is SEHNR and CDR2 is FQNEAQ (reference sequence). There are 15 residues in the CDR3. Here the CDR3 DNA reads TGTGCCAGCACCGTTGCGGGGGGGCTCGACTATGGCTACACCTTC. This translates into CASTVAGGLDYGYTF. Full variable domain (remainder filled in from reference TRBV7-9 and TRBJ1-2): DTGVSQNPRHKITKRGQNVTFRCDPISEHNRLYWYRQTLGQGPEFLTYFQNEAQLEKSRLLSDRFSAERPKGSFSTLEIQRTEQGDSAMYLCASTVAGGLDYGYTFGSGTRLTVV.

V is TRBV18 and J is TRBJ2-3; 13 bases are shared with TRBD2. The CDR3 spans 16 residues. Germline V lookup: CDR1 KGHSH, CDR2 LQKENI. With V trimmed by 6 bases and J by 5 bases, 8 bases remained unmatched. The CDR3 region is CASSRRLAGGGDTQYF. The CDR3 region has the DNA TGTGCCAGCTCGCGACGACTAGCGGGAGGTGGAGATACGCAGTATTTT.

The rearrangement uses TRBV6-4 and TRBJ2-7; TRBD1 matches at 11 bases. V lost 5 bases, J lost 0 bases, and 6 bases stayed unmatched. This CDR3 contains 16 residues. Germline assignment: CDR1 MRHNA and CDR2 SNTAGT. The CDR3 loop reads CASSQEGQGASYEQYF. The CDR3 bases are TGTGCCAGCAGTCAAGAAGGACAGGGGGCCTCCTACGAGCAGTACTTC.

This chain uses TRBV28 with TRBJ1-2, with D unclear. Per the germline V gene, CDR1 is MDHEN and CDR2 is SYDVKM. V lost 4 bases to trimming and J lost 0 bases, with 12 bases between them. The CDR3 extends over 15 amino acids. CDR3 sequence (DNA): TGTGCCAGCAGTTCCGGAGGCGTGGCTAACTATGGCTACACCTTC. Amino acid sequence: CASSSGGVANYGYTF.

This chain uses TRBV6-6 with TRBJ1-5, with 8 positions matching TRBD1. V trimming: 4 bases; J trimming: 4 bases; junction bases outside the gene matches: 9. Per germline, CDR1 MNHNY and CDR2 SVGAGI (reference sequence). This CDR3 contains 16 residues. CDR3 amino acids: CASSSPGQGWNQPQHF. The CDR3 DNA sequence: TGTGCCAGCAGTTCTCCCGGACAGGGCTGGAATCAGCCCCAGCATTTT.

The chain carries TRBV11-2 and TRBJ1-4; the match to TRBD1 covers 7 bases. The CDR3 is made up of 17 amino acids. Germline V lookup: CDR1 SGHAT, CDR2 FQNNGV. V lost 3 bases, J lost 0 bases, and 7 bases stayed unmatched. This CDR3 is CASSFLQGKATNEKLFF. The CDR3 bases are TGTGCCAGCAGCTTTCTACAGGGGAAGGCAACTAATGAAAAACTGTTTTTT.

The chain employs TRBV5-1 and TRBJ1-1, with a tentative D call TRBD1 (5 bases). CDR3 size: 12 residues. CDR1 and CDR2 from the germline V gene are SGHRS and YFSETQ. The V gene lost 2 bases and the J gene lost 10 bases, with 12 bases spanning the gap. The CDR3 region is CASSFAQGGAFF. The CDR3 coding sequence is TGCGCCAGCAGCTTTGCCCAGGGAGGAGCTTTCTTT.

This rearrangement joins TRBV2 to TRBJ2-5; 13 bases are a match to TRBD2. Germline assignment: CDR1 SNHLY and CDR2 FYNNEI. The length of the CDR3 is 16 residues. After removal of 7 bases from V and 1 base from J, the junction contained 6 bases not matched to a gene. The CDR3 spells CASTPGLAGAQETQYF. CDR3 sequence (DNA): TGTGCCAGCACCCCTGGACTAGCGGGAGCCCAAGAGACCCAGTACTTC.

J is TRBJ1-4 and V is TRBV4-1, with a possible D match to TRBD1 (6 bases). CDR1 is MGHRA, CDR2 YSYEKL, per germline. CDR3 length: 15 amino acids. V was shortened by 0 bases and J by 7 bases, with 12 bases between the two germline ends. CDR3 sequence: CASSQDSRGGEKLFF. The CDR3 DNA reads TGCGCCAGCAGCCAAGATTCCAGGGGTGGTGAAAAACTGTTTTTT.

The rearrangement uses TRBV10-3 and TRBJ2-7; TRBD1 is a possible D gene (5 bases). CDR1 ENHRY and CDR2 SYGVKD come from the germline V gene. Trimming cost V 11 bases and J 3 bases, with 8 bases left between them. This CDR3 region has 10 residues. CDR3 DNA sequence: TGTGCCCGCAGGGACTACGAGCAGTACTTC. The encoded protein is CARRDYEQYF.

V is TRBV6-5 and J is TRBJ2-5, with 11 positions matching TRBD2. Germline V gene data show CDR1 as MNHEY and CDR2 as SVGAGI. V shed 10 bases and J 2 bases; nucleotides not matched to a gene: 6. The CDR3 extends over 14 amino acids. This CDR3 is CATRASGRQETQYF. The DNA for the CDR3 is TGTGCCACTCGAGCTAGCGGGAGGCAAGAGACCCAGTACTTC.

The rearrangement joins TRBV7-9 to TRBJ2-5; the D gene is possibly TRBD2 (5 bases). The CDR3 covers 16 residues. The germline gives CDR1 SEHNR, CDR2 FQNEAQ (reference sequence). The V and J ends lost 2 bases and 2 bases respectively, with 15 bases between them. The CDR3: CASSLPGLLGQETQYF. Here the CDR3 DNA reads TGTGCCAGCAGCTTACCAGGACTTCTCGGACAAGAGACCCAGTACTTC.

The chain carries TRBV11-2 and TRBJ2-5; D may be TRBD1 (6 bases). CDR1 and CDR2 from the germline V gene are SGHAT and FQNNGV. The CDR3 is made up of 13 amino acids. V dropped 3 bases and J dropped 5 bases, with 10 bases sitting between them. The CDR3 loop reads CASSFGQRETQYF. The CDR3 region has the DNA TGTGCCAGCAGCTTTGGACAGAGGGAGACCCAGTACTTC.